This T cell receptor beta chain originates from a study of identifying expanded T cells in peripheral blood. Study-wide points: Differentially abundant clones: 0.95 to 1.5 between replicates, approximately 15 at roughly 13 days, approximately 18 at four. Two-week clone count variance significantly increased as total template count grew.

Profiling relied on immunoSEQ multiplex PCR, and the TCRdb table lists in-frame clones only, not all of them. In the table there are about 110,000 clones, about 85% of which are singletons. No infections or other immune events were documented during collection. Between the trimmed V and J ends, which lost 9 bases and 1 base, there was a span of 16 bases. This CDR3 has 15 residues. Germline CDR1 LNHDA, CDR2 SQIVND (reference sequence). Worth noting for this clone: Antigen unknown.

Sequencing was performed on blood. The chain uses TRBV19 and TRBJ1-3; D possibly corresponds to TRBD1 (5 bases). This receptor was obtained from a person aged 18-70 years in good health. The CDR3 DNA reads TGTGCCAGCGGGACTCCCGGTTGGTCTGGAAACACCATATATTTT. Translating it yields CASGTPGWSGNTIYF. The full variable domain, its missing parts supplied by reference TRBV19 and TRBJ1-3, is DGGITQSPKYLFRKEGQNVTLSCEQNLNHDAMYWYRQDPGQGLRLIYYSQIVNDFQKGDIAEGYSVSREKKESFPLTVTSAQKNPTAFYLCASGTPGWSGNTIYFGEGSWLTVV.